This is a list of T cell receptor beta chains from one sample in a study of cytomegalovirus exposure and HLA in healthy donors. TCRdb's table, derived via immunoSEQ multiplex PCR, lists solely in-frame clones and lacks some. The sample lists approximately 220,000 clones; 85% to 95% were seen once. The specimen sequenced was PBMCs. Receptor source: a woman aged 18-35 years in good health and CMV-seronegative. Each CDR3 is given with its conserved first and last residue. Each record gives: CDR3 protein, J gene, V gene, clone size, CDR3 length. Part of the rows lack a size; the others show once, few, many or a class for expanded clones.

CDR3aa: CASSPQMDSLGQFF
j_gene: TRBJ2-1
v_gene: TRBV27
abundance: -
len: 14

CDR3aa: CASSITAGTTGELFF
j_gene: TRBJ2-2
v_gene: TRBV19
abundance: -
len: 15

CDR3aa: CASSLLRGGQETQYF
j_gene: TRBJ2-5
v_gene: TRBV5-4
abundance: -
len: 15

CDR3aa: CSAGQGSGELFF
j_gene: TRBJ2-2
v_gene: TRBV29-1
abundance: -
len: 12

CDR3aa: CASSFTNNLYTGTDTQYF
j_gene: TRBJ2-3
v_gene: TRBV5-1
abundance: -
len: 18

CDR3aa: CASSQVTREQYEQYF
j_gene: TRBJ2-7
v_gene: TRBV4-1
abundance: -
len: 15

CDR3aa: CASSFGYRDRGKYEQYF
j_gene: TRBJ2-7
v_gene: TRBV5-1
abundance: -
len: 17

CDR3aa: CASSLTGNNEKLFF
j_gene: TRBJ1-4
v_gene: TRBV5-4
abundance: -
len: 14

CDR3aa: CASILTGRVAGYTF
j_gene: TRBJ1-2
v_gene: TRBV5-1
abundance: -
len: 14

CDR3aa: CASSFGGQQSSYNSPLHF
j_gene: TRBJ1-6
v_gene: TRBV7-9
abundance: -
len: 18

CDR3aa: CASSIAVWGQGQNIQYF
j_gene: TRBJ2-4
v_gene: TRBV19
abundance: -
len: 17

CDR3aa: CASSFAGVPNEQFF
j_gene: TRBJ2-1
v_gene: TRBV6-5
abundance: once
len: 14

CDR3aa: CASSESTRDSYEQYF
j_gene: TRBJ2-7
v_gene: TRBV10-1
abundance: -
len: 15

CDR3aa: CASSLDRGRAAEAFF
j_gene: TRBJ1-1
v_gene: TRBV5-4
abundance: -
len: 15

CDR3aa: CASSLDIGGTEAFF
j_gene: TRBJ1-1
v_gene: TRBV7-9
abundance: -
len: 14

CDR3aa: CASSLATSGRARYEQYF
j_gene: TRBJ2-7
v_gene: TRBV28
abundance: -
len: 17

CDR3aa: CASSQDLEVAGVPSYNEQFF
j_gene: TRBJ2-1
v_gene: TRBV4-2
abundance: once
len: 20

CDR3aa: CASRSITYNEQFF
j_gene: TRBJ2-1
v_gene: TRBV19
abundance: -
len: 13

CDR3aa: CASSLSLSTDTQYF
j_gene: TRBJ2-3
v_gene: TRBV11-3
abundance: -
len: 14

CDR3aa: CASSDRQGTYEQYF
j_gene: TRBJ2-7
v_gene: TRBV5-1
abundance: -
len: 14

CDR3aa: CASSLGPEVHEKLFF
j_gene: TRBJ1-4
v_gene: TRBV7-8
abundance: -
len: 15

CDR3aa: CASLDRKETQYF
j_gene: TRBJ2-5
v_gene: TRBV19
abundance: -
len: 12